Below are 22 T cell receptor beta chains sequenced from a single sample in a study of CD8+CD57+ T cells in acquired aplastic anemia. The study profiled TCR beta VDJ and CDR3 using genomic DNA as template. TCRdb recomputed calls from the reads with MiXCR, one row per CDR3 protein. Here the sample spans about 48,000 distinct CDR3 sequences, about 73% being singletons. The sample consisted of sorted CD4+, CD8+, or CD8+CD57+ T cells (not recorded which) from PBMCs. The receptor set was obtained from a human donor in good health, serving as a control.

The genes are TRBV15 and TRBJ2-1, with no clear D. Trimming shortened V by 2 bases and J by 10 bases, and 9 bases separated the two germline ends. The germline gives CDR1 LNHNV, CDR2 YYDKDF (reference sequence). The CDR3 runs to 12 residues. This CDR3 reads CATSRIRDEQFF. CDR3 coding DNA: TGTGCCACCAGCAGAATACGTGACGAGCAGTTCTTC.

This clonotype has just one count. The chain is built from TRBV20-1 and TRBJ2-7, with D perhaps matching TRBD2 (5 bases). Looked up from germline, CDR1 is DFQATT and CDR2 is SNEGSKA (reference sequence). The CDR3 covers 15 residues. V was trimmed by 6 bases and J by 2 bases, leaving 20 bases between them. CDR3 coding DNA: TGCAGTGCGAAGCAGCTGTCCGGGATCCCCTACGAGCAGTACTTC. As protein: CSAKQLSGIPYEQYF.

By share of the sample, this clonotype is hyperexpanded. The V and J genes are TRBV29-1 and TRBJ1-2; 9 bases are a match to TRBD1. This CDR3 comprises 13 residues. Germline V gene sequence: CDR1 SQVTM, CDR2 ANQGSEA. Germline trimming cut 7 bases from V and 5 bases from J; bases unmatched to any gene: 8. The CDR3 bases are TGCAGCGCAGTCCGACAGGGGGAATATGGCTACACCTTC. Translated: CSAVRQGEYGYTF. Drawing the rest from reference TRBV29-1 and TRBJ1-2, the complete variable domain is SAVISQKPSRDICQRGTSLTIQCQVDSQVTMMFWYRQQPGQSLTLIATANQGSEATYESGFVIDKFPISRPNLTFSTLTVSNMSPEDSSIYLCSAVRQGEYGYTFGSGTRLTVV.

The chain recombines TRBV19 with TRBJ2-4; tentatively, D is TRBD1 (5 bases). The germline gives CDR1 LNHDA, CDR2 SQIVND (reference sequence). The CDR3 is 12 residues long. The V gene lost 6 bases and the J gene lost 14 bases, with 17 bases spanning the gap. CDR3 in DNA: TGTGCCAGTAGATCTTCAGGGTCTAGGGAGTACTTC. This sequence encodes CASRSSGSREYF.

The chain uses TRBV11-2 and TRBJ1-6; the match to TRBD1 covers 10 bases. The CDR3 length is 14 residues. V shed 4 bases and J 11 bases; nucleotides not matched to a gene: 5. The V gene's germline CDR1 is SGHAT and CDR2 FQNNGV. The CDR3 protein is CASSSGTGDAPLHF. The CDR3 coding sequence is TGTGCCAGCAGCTCCGGGACAGGGGATGCACCCCTCCACTTT.

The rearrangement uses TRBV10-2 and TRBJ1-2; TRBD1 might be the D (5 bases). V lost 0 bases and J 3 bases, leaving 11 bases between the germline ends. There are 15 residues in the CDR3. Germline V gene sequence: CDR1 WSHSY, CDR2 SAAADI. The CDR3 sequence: CASSESEGLYYGYTF. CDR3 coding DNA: TGCGCCAGCAGTGAGTCTGAGGGGCTCTACTATGGCTACACCTTC.

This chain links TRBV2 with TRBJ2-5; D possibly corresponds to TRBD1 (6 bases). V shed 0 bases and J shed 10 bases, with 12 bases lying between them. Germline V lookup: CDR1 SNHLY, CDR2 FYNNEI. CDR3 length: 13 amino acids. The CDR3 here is CASSEAAGVSQYF. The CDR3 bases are TGTGCCAGCAGTGAAGCGGCAGGGGTGAGCCAGTACTTC.

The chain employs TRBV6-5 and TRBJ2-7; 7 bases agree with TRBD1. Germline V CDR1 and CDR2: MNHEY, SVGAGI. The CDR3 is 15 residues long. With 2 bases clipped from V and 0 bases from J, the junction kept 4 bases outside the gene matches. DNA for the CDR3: TGTGCCAGCAGTTACGGGGGACAGAGCTCCTACGAGCAGTACTTC. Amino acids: CASSYGGQSSYEQYF.

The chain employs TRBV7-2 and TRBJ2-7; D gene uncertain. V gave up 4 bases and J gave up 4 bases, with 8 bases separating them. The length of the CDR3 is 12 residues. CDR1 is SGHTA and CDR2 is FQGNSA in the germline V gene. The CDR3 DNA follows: TGTGCCAGCAGCTCTAATGGGTACGAGCAGTACTTC. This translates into CASSSNGYEQYF.

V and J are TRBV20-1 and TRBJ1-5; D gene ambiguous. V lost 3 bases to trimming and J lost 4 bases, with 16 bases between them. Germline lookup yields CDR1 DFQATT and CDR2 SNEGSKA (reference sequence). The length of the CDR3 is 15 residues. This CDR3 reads CSASPASERNQPQHF. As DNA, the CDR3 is TGCAGTGCTAGCCCGGCGTCGGAAAGAAATCAGCCCCAGCATTTT.

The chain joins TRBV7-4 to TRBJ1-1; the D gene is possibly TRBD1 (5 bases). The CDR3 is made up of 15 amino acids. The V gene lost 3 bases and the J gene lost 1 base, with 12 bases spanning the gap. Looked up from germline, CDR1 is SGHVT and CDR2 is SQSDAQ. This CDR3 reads CASSFQAGQNTEAFF. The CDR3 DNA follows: TGTGCCAGCAGCTTCCAAGCAGGGCAGAACACTGAAGCTTTCTTT.

CDR3 DNA sequence: TGTGCCAGTACCCGGACGGACCGTAGCACAGATACGCAGTATTTT. It is translated as CASTRTDRSTDTQYF. The chain links TRBV19 to TRBJ2-3; no clear D. Per germline, CDR1 LNHDA and CDR2 SQIVND (reference sequence). The length of the CDR3 is 15 residues. Trimming removed 7 bases at V and 0 bases at J, with 14 bases between.

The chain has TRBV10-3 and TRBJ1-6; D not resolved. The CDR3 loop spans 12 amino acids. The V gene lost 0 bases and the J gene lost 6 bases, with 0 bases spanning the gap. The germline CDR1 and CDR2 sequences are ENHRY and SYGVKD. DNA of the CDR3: TGTGCCATCAGTGAGTCTAATTCACCCCTCCACTTT. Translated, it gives CAISESNSPLHF.

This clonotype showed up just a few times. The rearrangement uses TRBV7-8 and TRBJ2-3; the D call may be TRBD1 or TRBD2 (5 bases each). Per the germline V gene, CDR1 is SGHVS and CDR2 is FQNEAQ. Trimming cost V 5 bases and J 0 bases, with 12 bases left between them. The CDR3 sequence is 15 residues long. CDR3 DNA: TGTGCCAGCAGCCTAGGGACGGCAAGCACAGATACGCAGTATTTT. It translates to CASSLGTASTDTQYF.

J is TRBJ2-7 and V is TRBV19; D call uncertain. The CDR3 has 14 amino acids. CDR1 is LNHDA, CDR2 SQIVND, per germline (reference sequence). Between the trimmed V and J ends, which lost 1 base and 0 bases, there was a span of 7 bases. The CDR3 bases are TGTGCCAGTAGTATAGTCGGATTCTCCTACGAGCAGTACTTC. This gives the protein CASSIVGFSYEQYF.

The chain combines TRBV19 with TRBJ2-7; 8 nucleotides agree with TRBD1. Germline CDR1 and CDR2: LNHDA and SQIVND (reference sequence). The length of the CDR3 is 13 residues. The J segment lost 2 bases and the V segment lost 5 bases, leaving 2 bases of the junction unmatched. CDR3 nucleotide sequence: TGTGCCAGTAGTTCGGACAGGGCCTACGAGCAGTACTTC. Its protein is CASSSDRAYEQYF.

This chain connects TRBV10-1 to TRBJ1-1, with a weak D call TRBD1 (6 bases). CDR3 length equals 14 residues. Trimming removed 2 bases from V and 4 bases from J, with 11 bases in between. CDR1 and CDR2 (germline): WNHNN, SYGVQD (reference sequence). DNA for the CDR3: TGCGCCAGCAGTGAGCAGGGGTTAGCCACTGAAGCTTTCTTT. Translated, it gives CASSEQGLATEAFF.

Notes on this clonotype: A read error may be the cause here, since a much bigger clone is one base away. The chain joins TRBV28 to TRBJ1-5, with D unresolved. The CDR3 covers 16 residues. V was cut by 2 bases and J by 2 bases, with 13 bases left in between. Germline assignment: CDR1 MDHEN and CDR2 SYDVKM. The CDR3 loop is CASSLASSTGNQPQHF. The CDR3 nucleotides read TGTGCCAGCAGTTTAGCGTCGTCTACAGGCAATCAGCCCCAGCATTTT. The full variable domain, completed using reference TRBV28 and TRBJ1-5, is DVKVTQSSRYLVKRTGEKVFLECVQDMDHENMFWYRQDPGLGLRLIYFSYDVKMKEKGDIPEGYSVSREKKERFSLILESASTNQTSMYLCASSLASSTGNQPQHFGDGTRLSIL.

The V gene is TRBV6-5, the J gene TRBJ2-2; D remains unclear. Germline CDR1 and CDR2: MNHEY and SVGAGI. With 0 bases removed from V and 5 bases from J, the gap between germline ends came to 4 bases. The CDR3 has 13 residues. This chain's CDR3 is CASSYSHTGELFF. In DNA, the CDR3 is TGTGCCAGCAGTTACTCGCATACCGGGGAGCTGTTTTTT.

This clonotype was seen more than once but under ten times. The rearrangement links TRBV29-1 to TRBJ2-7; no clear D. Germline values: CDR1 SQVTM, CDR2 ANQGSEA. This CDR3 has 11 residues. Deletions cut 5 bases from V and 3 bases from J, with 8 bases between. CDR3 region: CSVPGRYEQYF. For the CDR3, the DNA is TGCAGCGTTCCGGGCCGCTACGAGCAGTACTTC.

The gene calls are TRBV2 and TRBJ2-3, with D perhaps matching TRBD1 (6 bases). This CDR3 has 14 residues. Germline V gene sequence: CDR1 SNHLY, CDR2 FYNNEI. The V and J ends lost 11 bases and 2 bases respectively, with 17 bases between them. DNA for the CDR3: TGTGCCTGCCAGGACAGCCAGCTCACAGATACGCAGTATTTT. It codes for CACQDSQLTDTQYF.

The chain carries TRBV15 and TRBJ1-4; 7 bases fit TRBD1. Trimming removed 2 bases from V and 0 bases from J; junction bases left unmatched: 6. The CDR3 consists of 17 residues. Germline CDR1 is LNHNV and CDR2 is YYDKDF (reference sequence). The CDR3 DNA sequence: TGTGCCACCAGCAGACGGACAGGAGGAACAACTAATGAAAAACTGTTTTTT. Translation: CATSRRTGGTTNEKLFF.